The sequence of this T cell receptor (beta chain) was determined in a study of blood T cell repertoires in COVID-19. In the study overall: Samples representing acute and convalescent COVID-19 were sourced from the United States, Italy and Spain. The analysed material was cDNA or gDNA that came from T cells, B-cell-depleted T cells, or PBMCs.

Germline V CDR1 and CDR2: SGHTA, FQGTGA. This CDR3 is built from 16 residues. The V and J ends lost 5 bases and 2 bases, in that order; junction bases with no gene match: 5. As handled by the study authors: Reference gene primer amplification yielded estimated nucleated cell counts. TCRdb's copy holds only in-frame clones and misses some; the assay was immunoSEQ multiplex PCR. The V and J calls and the clone size are those of that table, but D and trimming were determined from the DNA. The table shows 160,000 or so clones, with approximately 80% occurring only once. This clonotype was sampled from a human donor in a cohort sampled during active COVID-19. Source material: peripheral blood. The V call is TRBV7-3, the J call TRBJ2-3; 12 positions agree with TRBD2. The CDR3: CASSPTSGGFTDTQYF. CDR3 coding DNA: TGTGCCAGCAGCCCGACTAGCGGGGGCTTCACAGATACGCAGTATTTT.